This TCR beta chain is from a study of CD8 T cells in Susac syndrome. The T cells that were sequenced for TCR beta were CD8+ and CD4+ cells from blood. The patients who served as multiple sclerosis controls were treatment-naive and had stable or active relapsing-remitting disease that fulfilled the revised McDonald criteria. Negative isolation yielded CD8+ and CD4+ T cells; FACS enriched TEMRA cells. Random hexamers primed reverse transcription of about 0.5 to 1 ug RNA. Coverage of TCR beta CDR3 amplification by immunoSEQ multiplex PCR extended to 54 Vbeta and 13 Jbeta. MiXCR was run by TCRdb on the immunoSEQ multiplex PCR reads, yielding one entry per CDR3 protein. The sample shows 150,000 to 200,000 distinct CDR3 sequences, 94% of them seen only once. The TCR was taken from a human donor with multiple sclerosis. The material sequenced was CD4+ T cells from PBMCs.

CDR3 sequence reads: CSARDGGDTEAFF. The CDR3 coding sequence is TGCAGTGCTAGAGATGGGGGGGACACTGAAGCTTTCTTT. The rearrangement links TRBV20-1 to TRBJ1-1; weak D call: TRBD1 (5 bases). This CDR3 region has 13 residues. V was trimmed by 0 bases and J by 3 bases, leaving 8 bases between them. CDR1 DFQATT and CDR2 SNEGSKA come from the germline V gene (reference sequence).